Listed below are T cell receptor beta chains from one sample, sequenced in a study of blood T cell repertoires in COVID-19. Profiling relied on immunoSEQ multiplex PCR, and the TCRdb table lists in-frame clones only, not all of them. The sample lists over 80,000 clones, 70% to 80% occurring once. Material for sequencing was peripheral blood. Source of these receptors: a woman older than 75 with active or convalescent COVID-19. CDR3s include the opening cysteine and the closing phenylalanine or tryptophan. Fields, in order: V gene, J gene, clone size, D gene, CDR3 DNA, CDR3 protein. A D gene is named only where the DNA matches it firmly. Size tells how often a clone was seen (once, few, many) or the class of an expanded clone, and some rows leave it out.

TRBV6-5,TRBJ2-5,NA,NA,TGTGCCAGCACCCCCGTCGGGTCGAACCAAGAGACCCAGTACTTC,CASTPVGSNQETQYF
TRBV27,TRBJ2-5,NA,NA,TGTGCCAGCGACAACCAGATAGGGGTCCAAGAGACCCAGTACTTC,CASDNQIGVQETQYF
TRBV7-3,TRBJ2-3,once,TRBD2,TGTGCCAGCAGTCGGACTAGCGGGGCGGGGGATACGCAGTATTTT,CASSRTSGAGDTQYF
TRBV21-1,TRBJ2-7,once,NA,TGTGCCAGCAGCAGGATCGGGACAGGGTTGATCGAGCAGTACTTC,CASSRIGTGLIEQYF
TRBV7-2,TRBJ2-5,few,TRBD2,TGTGCCAGCAGCTTAGAGGGTGCGGGAGGGGAGACCCAGTACTTC,CASSLEGAGGETQYF
TRBV29-1,TRBJ2-1,NA,TRBD2,TGCAGCGTCCCCCTGGCGGGAGCTCGCAATGAGCAGTTCTTC,CSVPLAGARNEQFF
TRBV7-2,TRBJ2-1,NA,TRBD2,TGTGCCAGCAGCTTAATCTCGGGACTAGCGGGAAGGTTGAGCAATGAGCAGTTCTTC,CASSLISGLAGRLSNEQFF
TRBV9,TRBJ2-7,NA,TRBD2,TGTGCCAGCAGCGTAGCGGGAGGAACCTACGAGCAGTACTTC,CASSVAGGTYEQYF
TRBV2,TRBJ1-4,once,NA,TGTGCCAGCAGTGAAGTCAGGAATGAAAAACTGTTTTTT,CASSEVRNEKLFF
TRBV10-3,TRBJ2-3,NA,TRBD1,TGTGCCACCACAATACAGGGGATCGCAGATACGCAGTATTTT,CATTIQGIADTQYF
TRBV5-1,TRBJ2-5,NA,NA,TGTGCCAGCAGCTACCAGGGAAACCAAGAGACCCAGTACTTC,CASSYQGNQETQYF